These 30 T cell receptor beta chains were all obtained from the same sample, sequenced in a study of post-analysis software for immune sequencing data. Unique molecular identifiers were carried by the TCR beta cDNA libraries. Each CDR3 protein gets one entry after TCRdb re-called the PCR reads with MiXCR. The sample records over 700,000 distinct CDR3 sequences, 25% to 30% being singletons. Study conclusions and caveats: A handful of TRBV segments were more frequent in patients than controls; TRBV5-6, TRBV5-1 and TRBV20-1 belonged to this group.

Their antigens are not known. The sample consisted of blood. Receptors originate from a girl under 18 with multiple sclerosis.

V gene TRBV6-6 combines with J gene TRBJ1-4, with D unresolved. Germline lookup yields CDR1 MNHNY and CDR2 SVGAGI (reference sequence). Trimming stripped 8 bases from V and 13 bases from J, with 23 bases between. The CDR3 length is 14 residues. The CDR3 sequence: CASGKRTGVEVLFF. The CDR3 DNA is TGTGCCAGCGGAAAACGGACGGGCGTCGAGGTACTGTTTTTT.

This clonotype was detected only a few times. The V call is TRBV10-3, the J call TRBJ2-1; D is perhaps TRBD2 (6 bases). Germline CDR1 reads ENHRY; CDR2 reads SYGVKD. V was trimmed by 2 bases and J by 3 bases, leaving 11 bases between them. This CDR3 comprises 15 residues. The CDR3 spells CAISEGQRVYNEQFF. The CDR3 coding sequence is TGTGCCATCAGTGAGGGCCAGCGGGTCTACAATGAGCAGTTCTTC.

This clonotype was observed many times. J is TRBJ2-3 and V is TRBV5-1; 7 nucleotides match TRBD1. With V trimmed by 3 bases and J by 2 bases, 3 bases remained unmatched. Per the germline V gene, CDR1 is SGHRS and CDR2 is YFSETQ. There are 14 residues in the CDR3. The CDR3 DNA is TGCGCCAGCAGCTCTGGACAGGACACAGATACGCAGTATTTT. This codes for CASSSGQDTDTQYF.

The chain is built from TRBV6-5 and TRBJ1-6; no firm D call. The CDR3 loop spans 19 amino acids. With 0 bases removed from V and 1 base from J, the gap between germline ends came to 16 bases. Germline assignment: CDR1 MNHEY and CDR2 SVGAGI. This chain's CDR3 is CASSYSEAQAVSYNSPLHF. The CDR3 DNA sequence: TGTGCCAGCAGTTACTCGGAGGCTCAGGCGGTGTCCTATAATTCACCCCTCCACTTT.

This chain links TRBV7-9 with TRBJ1-2, with TRBD1 matching 10 bases. With 3 bases clipped from V and 5 bases from J, the junction kept 3 bases outside the gene matches. The CDR3 has 14 amino acids. Germline loops: CDR1 SEHNR, CDR2 FQNEAQ (reference sequence). This CDR3 is CASSLSDRGYGYTF. The CDR3, as DNA: TGTGCCAGCAGCTTGTCGGACAGGGGGTATGGCTACACCTTC.

Concerning this clonotype itself: A read error may produce the germline difference seen at one junction end. The gene calls are TRBV29-1 and TRBJ2-6; 8 bases line up with TRBD1. Looked up from germline, CDR1 is SQVTM and CDR2 is ANQGSEA. This CDR3 comprises 15 residues. The CDR3 DNA reads TGCAGCGCCCGGACAGGGACATCTGGGGCCAACGTCCGGACGTTC. Translated, it gives CSARTGTSGANVRTF.

The chain uses TRBV29-1 and TRBJ2-1; 11 nucleotides align to TRBD2. The CDR3 spans 14 residues. After removal of 4 bases from V and 7 bases from J, the junction contained 6 bases not matched to a gene. The germline V gene encodes CDR1 SQVTM and CDR2 ANQGSEA. In nucleotides, the CDR3 is TGCAGCGTTGCTCGTAGCGGGGGGGCAAATGAGCAGTTCTTC. It encodes CSVARSGGANEQFF.

The chain combines TRBV3-1 with TRBJ2-3; D might be TRBD1 (6 bases). Trimming shortened V by 4 bases and J by 6 bases, and 17 bases separated the two germline ends. The CDR3 totals 15 residues. Germline CDR1 reads LGHDT; CDR2 reads YNNKEL (reference sequence). CDR3 sequence: CASSPGHSLRDTQYF. CDR3 DNA sequence: TGTGCCAGCAGCCCGGGACACTCCCTCAGGGATACGCAGTATTTT.

In this sample, this clonotype turned up a few times. V is TRBV7-9 and J is TRBJ1-5, with 7 bases aligning to TRBD1. V lost 1 base to trimming and J lost 4 bases; unmatched junction nucleotides: 7. This CDR3 has 16 amino acids. Germline assignment: CDR1 SEHNR and CDR2 FQNEAQ (reference sequence). CDR3 in amino acids: CASSLGGTAPNQPQHF. The CDR3 DNA is TGTGCCAGCAGCTTAGGTGGGACAGCTCCTAATCAGCCCCAGCATTTT.

This clonotype appeared a few times. V and J are TRBV29-1 and TRBJ2-1, with D possibly being TRBD1 (6 bases). CDR1 is SQVTM and CDR2 is ANQGSEA in the germline V gene. This CDR3 contains 13 residues. V dropped 8 bases and J dropped 0 bases, with 11 bases sitting between them. The CDR3 loop is CSSTGSSYNEQFF. The CDR3 DNA reads as TGCAGCTCTACAGGGAGCTCCTACAATGAGCAGTTCTTC.

This rearrangement joins TRBV6-6 to TRBJ2-5, with D tentatively TRBD2 (5 bases). The V and J ends lost 0 bases and 7 bases respectively, with 15 bases between them. Per germline, CDR1 MNHNY and CDR2 SVGAGI (reference sequence). The CDR3 spans 15 residues. The CDR3 sequence: CASSYSRPPGVTQYF. Here the CDR3 DNA reads TGTGCCAGCAGTTACTCGAGGCCTCCCGGGGTGACCCAGTACTTC.

CDR3 sequence: CASSLVPGPLHF. The CDR3 coding sequence is TGTGCCAGCAGTTTAGTCCCCGGACCCCTCCACTTT. The rearrangement joins TRBV27 to TRBJ1-6; D is undetermined. Germline lookup yields CDR1 MNHEY and CDR2 SMNVEV (reference sequence). Trimming cost V 2 bases and J 12 bases, with 8 bases left between them. The CDR3 consists of 12 residues.

This clonotype was seen a handful of times. The chain uses TRBV5-1 and TRBJ2-7; D remains ambiguous. This CDR3 contains 13 residues. V was trimmed by 0 bases and J by 4 bases, leaving 8 bases between them. Looked up from germline, CDR1 is SGHRS and CDR2 is YFSETQ. As DNA, the CDR3 is TGCGCCAGCAGCTTGGATCCAAGATACGAGCAGTACTTC. This codes for CASSLDPRYEQYF.

The CDR3 DNA reads TGTGCCAGCAGACCCCCGGGACAGGGCTGGTACGAGCAGTACTTC. Translating it yields CASRPPGQGWYEQYF. The V gene is TRBV5-8, the J gene TRBJ2-7; 9 nucleotides align to TRBD1. The V gene's germline CDR1 is SGHTS and CDR2 YDEGEE. V trimming: 5 bases; J trimming: 4 bases; junction bases outside the gene matches: 10. The length of the CDR3 is 15 residues.

The chain uses TRBV7-9 and TRBJ2-7; D is ambiguous. V was trimmed by 6 bases and J by 3 bases, leaving 15 bases between them. CDR3 length: 14 residues. CDR1 and CDR2 from the germline V gene are SEHNR and FQNEAQ (reference sequence). This CDR3 is CASRPAGGDYEQYF. As DNA, the CDR3 is TGTGCCAGCAGGCCGGCAGGTGGGGACTACGAGCAGTACTTC.

This chain connects TRBV20-1 to TRBJ2-3; D may be TRBD1 (6 bases). CDR3 length: 15 amino acids. With 0 bases removed from V and 2 bases from J, the gap between germline ends came to 12 bases. The germline V gene has CDR1 DFQATT and CDR2 SNEGSKA (reference sequence). DNA for the CDR3: TGCAGTGCTAGAGATGTCGTGGGGGCCACAGATACGCAGTATTTT. This sequence encodes CSARDVVGATDTQYF.

The chain couples TRBV7-9 to TRBJ2-1; no definite D call. This CDR3 contains 11 residues. Germline V CDR1 and CDR2: SEHNR, FQNEAQ (reference sequence). V lost 8 bases and J 7 bases, leaving 9 bases between the germline ends. The CDR3 nucleotides read TGTGCCAGCCCCGGTGGTAATGAGCAGTTCTTC. It translates to CASPGGNEQFF.

The chain couples TRBV5-6 to TRBJ2-1, with D maybe TRBD1 (6 bases). This CDR3 is built from 13 residues. Trimming left V 6 bases short and J 6 bases short, with 13 bases between. Germline CDR1 reads SGHDT; CDR2 reads YYEEEE. The CDR3 sequence: CASTLTGINEQFF. The CDR3 region has the DNA TGTGCCAGCACCCTTACAGGGATCAATGAGCAGTTCTTC.

The chain employs TRBV12-3 or TRBV12-4 and TRBJ2-5; either TRBD1 or TRBD2 may supply D (5 bases each). This CDR3 is 13 amino acids long. The V end lost 4 bases, the J end lost 11 bases, and 17 bases lay between the germline ends. CDR3 sequence reads: CASSSRGMGEQYF. For the CDR3, the DNA is TGTGCCAGCAGTTCACGAGGGATGGGGGAGCAGTACTTC.

V gene TRBV9 combines with J gene TRBJ2-2, with TRBD2 identical over 11 bases. V gave up 4 bases and J gave up 2 bases; unmatched junction bases: 4. This CDR3 is 16 amino acids long. Looked up from germline, CDR1 is SGDLS and CDR2 is YYNGEE. The CDR3 here is CASSLTSGINTGELFF. CDR3 coding DNA: TGTGCCAGCAGCTTGACTAGCGGGATTAACACCGGGGAGCTGTTTTTT. Supplemented by reference TRBV9 and TRBJ2-2, the full variable domain reads DSGVTQTPKHLITATGQRVTLRCSPRSGDLSVYWYQQSLDQGLQFLIQYYNGEERAKGNILERFSAQQFPDLHSELNLSSLELGDSALYFCASSLTSGINTGELFFGEGSRLTVL.

This clonotype was recorded only once. V gene TRBV7-2 combines with J gene TRBJ2-7; possibly TRBD1 or TRBD2 for D (6 bases each). The CDR3 length is 15 residues. CDR1 and CDR2 (germline): SGHTA, FQGNSA. With 5 bases removed from V and 3 bases from J, the gap between germline ends came to 17 bases. The CDR3 reads CASSVQGRMGYEQYF. The CDR3 region has the DNA TGTGCCAGCAGCGTTCAGGGGAGGATGGGCTACGAGCAGTACTTC.

The J gene is TRBJ2-5, the V gene TRBV5-1, with 11 bases aligning to TRBD1. The CDR3 loop spans 15 amino acids. Trimming removed 0 bases from V and 5 bases from J; junction bases left unmatched: 3. Looked up from germline, CDR1 is SGHRS and CDR2 is YFSETQ. The CDR3 loop reads CASSLDGQGAETQYF. CDR3 coding DNA: TGCGCCAGCAGCTTGGACGGACAGGGGGCTGAGACCCAGTACTTC.

This chain connects TRBV6-2 or TRBV6-3 to TRBJ1-5; D is unclear. This CDR3 region has 14 residues. Germline CDR1 MNHEY, CDR2 SVGEGT. Between the trimmed V and J ends, which lost 10 bases and 0 bases, there was a span of 13 bases. DNA of the CDR3: TGTGCCACTAACCGGGCCCTTAGCAATCAGCCCCAGCATTTT. Translation: CATNRALSNQPQHF.

To note about this clonotype: Relative to the germline gene, one junction end is altered; a read error may explain this. The chain recombines TRBV6-1 with TRBJ1-1; 7 nucleotides agree with TRBD1. Germline V CDR1 and CDR2: MNHNS, SASEGT. The CDR3 contains 13 residues. CDR3 amino acids: CASSRTGNTEVFF. The CDR3 DNA sequence: TGTGCCAGCAGCCGGACAGGAAACACTGAAGTTTTCTTT.

This rearrangement joins TRBV27 to TRBJ2-1; 9 bases align to TRBD2. Germline V lookup: CDR1 MNHEY, CDR2 SMNVEV (reference sequence). The CDR3 totals 14 residues. Trimming at V came to 6 bases and at J to 2 bases, leaving 2 bases not matched to a gene. Here the CDR3 reads CASRRTSAYNEQFF. The CDR3 bases are TGTGCCAGCAGACGGACTAGCGCCTACAATGAGCAGTTCTTC.

In its sample, this clonotype was seen many times. The chain employs TRBV20-1 and TRBJ2-3; tentatively, D is TRBD2 (6 bases). The germline CDR1 and CDR2 sequences are DFQATT and SNEGSKA (reference sequence). This CDR3 spans 15 amino acids. The germline V and J ends were trimmed by 3 bases and 9 bases, with 22 bases remaining between them. The CDR3 sequence is CSARVASVPRETQYF. For the CDR3, the DNA is TGCAGTGCTAGGGTAGCTAGCGTCCCCCGGGAAACGCAGTATTTT.

This clonotype has more than one count but fewer than ten. J is TRBJ2-5 and V is TRBV20-1, with 7 bases lining up with TRBD2. V gave up 4 bases and J gave up 7 bases; unmatched junction bases: 6. From germline, CDR1 is DFQATT and CDR2 SNEGSKA (reference sequence). The CDR3 sequence is 12 residues long. The CDR3 coding sequence is TGCAGTGCTAAAGCGGGGAAAGGGACCCAGTACTTC. This codes for CSAKAGKGTQYF.

The V call is TRBV7-8, the J call TRBJ2-5; 9 bases align to TRBD2. CDR1 is SGHVS and CDR2 is FQNEAQ in the germline V gene. The CDR3 contains 15 residues. The trim removed 5 bases at V and 3 bases at J, leaving 7 bases unmatched. This CDR3 reads CASSSSGSREETQYF. CDR3 coding DNA: TGTGCCAGCAGCAGTAGCGGGAGTCGGGAAGAGACCCAGTACTTC.

The DNA for the CDR3 is TGTGCCACCCCGAAGGGGGGTGAGCAGTTCTTC. It specifies CATPKGGEQFF. This chain links TRBV2 with TRBJ2-1, with D perhaps given as TRBD1 or TRBD2 (6 bases each). The CDR3 has 11 residues. V was clipped by 10 bases and J by 9 bases, with 13 bases between them. Germline CDR1 SNHLY, CDR2 FYNNEI.

This clonotype was counted ten times or more. This rearrangement joins TRBV6-6 to TRBJ1-2; D remains unclear. Germline CDR1 reads MNHNY; CDR2 reads SVGAGI (reference sequence). V dropped 0 bases and J dropped 8 bases, with 10 bases sitting between them. The CDR3 sequence is 13 residues long. The CDR3 here is CASSYSVGVGYTF. Here the CDR3 DNA reads TGTGCCAGCAGTTACTCGGTCGGGGTCGGCTACACCTTC.